This T cell receptor beta chain was sequenced in a study of blood T cell repertoires in COVID-19. At the level of the study: Sites in the United States, Italy and Spain provided acute and convalescent COVID-19 samples. PBMCs, B-cell-depleted T cells, or T cells provided the cDNA or gDNA that made up the material.

Authors' data handling: Nucleated cell number was recorded as an estimate derived from reference gene primer amplification. Measured with immunoSEQ multiplex PCR; TCRdb has only the in-frame clones, and not every one. The DNA was the basis for D and trimming; V, J and clone size are from that table. The sample contains under 150,000 clones, about 87% of which appear only once. In germline, CDR1 is ENHRY, CDR2 SYGVKD. CDR3 size: 13 residues. J lost 2 bases, V lost 6 bases, and 4 bases had no gene match. This TCR was recovered from a human donor in a cohort sampled during active COVID-19. Sequenced material: peripheral blood. The V and J genes are TRBV10-3 and TRBJ2-7, with 7 bases fitting TRBD1. In DNA form, the CDR3 reads TGTGCCATCAGGGGGGACAGCGCCTACGAGCAGTACTTC. Protein sequence: CAIRGDSAYEQYF.